This T cell receptor (beta chain) is drawn from a study of cytomegalovirus exposure and HLA in healthy donors. Study conclusions and caveats: It was reported that the classifier diagnosed cytomegalovirus status with high specificity and sensitivity in both the original and validation cohorts. The authors judged a highly shared variant cluster likely a sequencing artifact.

Concerning this clone itself: What it binds is unknown.

The PCR was carried out with 60 Vbeta primers and 13 Jbeta primers. The protocol was immunoSEQ multiplex PCR, while the TCRdb copy is restricted to in-frame clones and leaves out a portion. The table lists around 75,000 clones, 70% to 80% of them singletons. Sequenced sample: PBMCs. This clonotype originated in a man between 35 and 55 years old in good health and CMV-seronegative.

CDR3 in amino acids: CASTRTGLPFF. The CDR3 DNA reads as TGTGCCAGTACTCGGACAGGCCTCCCGTTCTTC. V usage is TRBV19 and J usage is TRBJ2-1, with 7 bases aligning to TRBD1. Germline CDR1 is LNHDA and CDR2 is SQIVND (reference sequence). CDR3 length: 11 residues. Trimming at V came to 7 bases and at J to 15 bases, leaving 9 bases not matched to a gene.